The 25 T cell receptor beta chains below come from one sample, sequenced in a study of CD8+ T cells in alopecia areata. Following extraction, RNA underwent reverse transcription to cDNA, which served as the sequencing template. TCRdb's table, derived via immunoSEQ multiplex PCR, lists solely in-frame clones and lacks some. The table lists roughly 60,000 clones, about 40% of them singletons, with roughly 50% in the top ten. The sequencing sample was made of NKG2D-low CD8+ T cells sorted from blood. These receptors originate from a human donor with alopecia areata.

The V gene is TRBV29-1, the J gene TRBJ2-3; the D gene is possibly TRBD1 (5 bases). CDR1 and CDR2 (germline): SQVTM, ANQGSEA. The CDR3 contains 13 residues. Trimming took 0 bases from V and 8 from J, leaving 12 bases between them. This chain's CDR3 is CSVEDPKGPTQYF. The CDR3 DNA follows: TGCAGCGTTGAAGATCCCAAGGGGCCTACGCAGTATTTT.

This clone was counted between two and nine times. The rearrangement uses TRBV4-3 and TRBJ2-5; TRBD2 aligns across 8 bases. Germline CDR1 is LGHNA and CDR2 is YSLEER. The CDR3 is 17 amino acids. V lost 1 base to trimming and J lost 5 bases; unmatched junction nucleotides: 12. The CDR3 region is CASSQALPPAGVETQYF. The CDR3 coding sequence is TGCGCCAGCAGCCAAGCTCTTCCCCCAGCGGGAGTCGAGACCCAGTACTTC.

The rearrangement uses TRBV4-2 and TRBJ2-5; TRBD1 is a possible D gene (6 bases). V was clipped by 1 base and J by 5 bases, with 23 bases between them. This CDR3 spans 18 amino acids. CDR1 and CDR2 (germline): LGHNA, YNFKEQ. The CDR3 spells CASSQGSTRGYRLETQYF. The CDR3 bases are TGTGCCAGCAGCCAAGGATCCACCAGGGGCTATCGGTTGGAGACCCAGTACTTC.

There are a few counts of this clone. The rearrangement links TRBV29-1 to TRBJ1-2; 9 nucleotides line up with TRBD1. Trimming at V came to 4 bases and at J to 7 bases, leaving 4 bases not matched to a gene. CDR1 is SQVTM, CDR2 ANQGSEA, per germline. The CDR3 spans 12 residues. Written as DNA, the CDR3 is TGCAGCGTTGGACAGGGGGAACGTGGCTACACCTTC. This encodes CSVGQGERGYTF.

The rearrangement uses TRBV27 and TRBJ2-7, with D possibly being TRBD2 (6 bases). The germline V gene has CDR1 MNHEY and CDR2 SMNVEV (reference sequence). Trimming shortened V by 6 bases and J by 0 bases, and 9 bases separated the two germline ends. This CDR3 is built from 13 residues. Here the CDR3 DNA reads TGTGCCAGCAGATCTAGCGACTCCTACGAGCAGTACTTC. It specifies CASRSSDSYEQYF.

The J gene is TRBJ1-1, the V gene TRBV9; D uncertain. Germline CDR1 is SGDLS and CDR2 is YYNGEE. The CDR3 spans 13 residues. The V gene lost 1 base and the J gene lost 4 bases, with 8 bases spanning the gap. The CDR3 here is CASSVSGGTEAFF. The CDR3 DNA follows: TGTGCCAGCAGCGTATCGGGTGGCACTGAAGCTTTCTTT.

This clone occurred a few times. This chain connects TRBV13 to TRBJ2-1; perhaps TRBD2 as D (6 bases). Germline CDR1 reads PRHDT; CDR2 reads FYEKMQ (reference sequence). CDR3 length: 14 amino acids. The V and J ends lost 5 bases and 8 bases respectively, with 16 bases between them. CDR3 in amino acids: CASSTPGVRDEQFF. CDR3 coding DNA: TGTGCCAGCAGCACTCCGGGAGTCAGGGATGAGCAGTTCTTC.

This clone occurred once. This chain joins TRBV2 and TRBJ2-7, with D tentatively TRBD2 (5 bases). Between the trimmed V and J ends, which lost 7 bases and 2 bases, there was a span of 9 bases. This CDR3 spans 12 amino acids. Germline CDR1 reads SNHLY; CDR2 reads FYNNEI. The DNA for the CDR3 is TGTGCCAGCACTGACGGGACCTACGAGCAGTACTTC. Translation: CASTDGTYEQYF.

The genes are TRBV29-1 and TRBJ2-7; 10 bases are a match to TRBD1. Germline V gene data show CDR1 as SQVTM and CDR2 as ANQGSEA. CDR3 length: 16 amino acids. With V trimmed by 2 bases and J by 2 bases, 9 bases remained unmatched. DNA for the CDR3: TGCAGCGTTGAATTATCGCGACAGGGGGCGCCCTACGAGCAGTACTTC. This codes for CSVELSRQGAPYEQYF.

The CDR3 is CASSLNSGANVLTF. CDR3 in DNA: TGTGCCAGCAGCTTGAATAGTGGGGCCAACGTCCTGACTTTC. This sequence joins TRBV13 and TRBJ2-6, with D unclear. The CDR3 extends over 14 amino acids. Trimming cost V 3 bases and J 3 bases, with 6 bases left between them. Germline V lookup: CDR1 PRHDT, CDR2 FYEKMQ (reference sequence).

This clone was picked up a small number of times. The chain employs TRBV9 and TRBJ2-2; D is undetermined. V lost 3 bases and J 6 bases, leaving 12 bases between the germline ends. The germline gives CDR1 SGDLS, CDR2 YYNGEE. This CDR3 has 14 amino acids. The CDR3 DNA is TGTGCCAGCAGCGCGCGAAAAAGCGCCGGGGAGCTGTTTTTT. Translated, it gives CASSARKSAGELFF. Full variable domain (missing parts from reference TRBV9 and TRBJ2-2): DSGVTQTPKHLITATGQRVTLRCSPRSGDLSVYWYQQSLDQGLQFLIQYYNGEERAKGNILERFSAQQFPDLHSELNLSSLELGDSALYFCASSARKSAGELFFGEGSRLTVL.

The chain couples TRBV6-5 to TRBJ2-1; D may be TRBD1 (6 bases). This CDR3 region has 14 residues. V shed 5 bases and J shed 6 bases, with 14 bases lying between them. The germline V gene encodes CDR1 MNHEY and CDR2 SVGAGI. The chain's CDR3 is CASSSYTGFNEQFF. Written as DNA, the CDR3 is TGTGCCAGCAGTAGCTATACAGGGTTCAATGAGCAGTTCTTC.

The CDR3 loop is CSVLDLDGIYEQYF. In DNA form, the CDR3 reads TGCAGCGTTCTTGACCTGGACGGGATCTACGAGCAGTACTTC. This chain uses TRBV29-1 with TRBJ2-7, with D tentatively TRBD2 (5 bases). Between the trimmed V and J ends, which lost 5 bases and 3 bases, there was a span of 17 bases. CDR1 is SQVTM and CDR2 is ANQGSEA in the germline V gene. The CDR3 contains 14 residues.

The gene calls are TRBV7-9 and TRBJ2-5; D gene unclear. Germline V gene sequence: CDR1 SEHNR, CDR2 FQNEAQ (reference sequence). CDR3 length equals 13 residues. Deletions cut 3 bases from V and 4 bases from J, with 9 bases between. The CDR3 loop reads CASSFKDLETQYF. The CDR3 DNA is TGTGCCAGCAGCTTTAAGGATCTAGAGACCCAGTACTTC. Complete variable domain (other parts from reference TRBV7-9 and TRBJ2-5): DTGVSQNPRHKITKRGQNVTFRCDPISEHNRLYWYRQTLGQGPEFLTYFQNEAQLEKSRLLSDRFSAERPKGSFSTLEIQRTEQGDSAMYLCASSFKDLETQYFGPGTRLLVL.

CDR3 sequence reads: CASSQHAFQETQYF. The CDR3 DNA is TGTGCCAGCAGTCAACACGCTTTCCAAGAGACCCAGTACTTC. The chain has TRBV27 and TRBJ2-5; D not certain. V dropped 5 bases and J dropped 1 base, with 11 bases sitting between them. The germline CDR1 and CDR2 sequences are MNHEY and SMNVEV (reference sequence). The CDR3 has 14 amino acids.

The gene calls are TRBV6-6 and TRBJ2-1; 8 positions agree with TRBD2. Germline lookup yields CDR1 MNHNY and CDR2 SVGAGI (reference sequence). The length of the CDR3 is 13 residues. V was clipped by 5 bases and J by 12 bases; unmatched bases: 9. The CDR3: CASSTGLAGGQFF. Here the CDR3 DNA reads TGTGCCAGCAGTACCGGACTAGCTGGTGGGCAGTTCTTC.

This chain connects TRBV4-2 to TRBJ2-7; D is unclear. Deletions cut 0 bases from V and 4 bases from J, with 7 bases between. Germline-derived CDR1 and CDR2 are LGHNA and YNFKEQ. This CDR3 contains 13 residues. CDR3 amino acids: CASSQDWAYEQYF. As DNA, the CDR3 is TGTGCCAGCAGCCAAGATTGGGCGTACGAGCAGTACTTC.

The CDR3 loop is CASSSEDSYNEQFF. For the CDR3, the DNA is TGTGCCAGCAGCTCAGAGGACAGCTACAATGAGCAGTTCTTC. The genes are TRBV5-4 and TRBJ2-1; tentatively, D is TRBD1 (6 bases). Germline V gene sequence: CDR1 SGHNT, CDR2 YYREEE (reference sequence). The CDR3 runs 14 residues. Trimming shortened V by 3 bases and J by 3 bases, and 10 bases separated the two germline ends.

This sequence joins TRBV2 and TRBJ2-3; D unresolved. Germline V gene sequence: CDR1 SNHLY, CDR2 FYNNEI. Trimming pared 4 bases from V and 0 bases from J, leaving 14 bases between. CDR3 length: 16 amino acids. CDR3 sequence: CASSGDLLSSTDTQYF. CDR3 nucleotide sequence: TGTGCCAGCAGTGGGGATCTGCTCTCTAGCACAGATACGCAGTATTTT.

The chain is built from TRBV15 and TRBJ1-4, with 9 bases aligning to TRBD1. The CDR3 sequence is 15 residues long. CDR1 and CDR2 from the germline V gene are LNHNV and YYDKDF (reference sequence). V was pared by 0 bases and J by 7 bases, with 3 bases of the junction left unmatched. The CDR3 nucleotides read TGTGCCACCAGCAGAGAAGGACAGGGGTCTGAAAAACTGTTTTTT. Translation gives CATSREGQGSEKLFF. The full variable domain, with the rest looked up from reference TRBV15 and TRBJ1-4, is DAMVIQNPRYQVTQFGKPVTLSCSQTLNHNVMYWYQQKSSQAPKLLFHYYDKDFNNEADTPDNFQSRRPNTSFCFLDIRSPGLGDTAMYLCATSREGQGSEKLFFGSGTQLSVL.

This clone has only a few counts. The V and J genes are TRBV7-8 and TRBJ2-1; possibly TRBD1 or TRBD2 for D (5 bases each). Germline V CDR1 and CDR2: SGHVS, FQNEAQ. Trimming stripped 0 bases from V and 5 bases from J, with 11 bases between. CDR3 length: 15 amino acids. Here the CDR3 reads CASSLAGETHNEQFF. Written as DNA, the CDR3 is TGTGCCAGCAGCTTAGCAGGGGAGACCCACAATGAGCAGTTCTTC.

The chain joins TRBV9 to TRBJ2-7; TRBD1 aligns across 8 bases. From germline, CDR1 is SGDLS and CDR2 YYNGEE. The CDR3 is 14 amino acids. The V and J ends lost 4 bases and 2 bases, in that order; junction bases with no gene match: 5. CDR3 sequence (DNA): TGTGCCAGCAGCCCAGGGACAGGTCCCTACGAGCAGTACTTC. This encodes CASSPGTGPYEQYF.

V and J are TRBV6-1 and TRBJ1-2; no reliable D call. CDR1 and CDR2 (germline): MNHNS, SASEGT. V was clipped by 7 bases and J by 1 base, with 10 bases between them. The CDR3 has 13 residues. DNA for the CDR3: TGTGCCAGCACTGAGAATTATAACTATGGCTACACCTTC. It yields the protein CASTENYNYGYTF.

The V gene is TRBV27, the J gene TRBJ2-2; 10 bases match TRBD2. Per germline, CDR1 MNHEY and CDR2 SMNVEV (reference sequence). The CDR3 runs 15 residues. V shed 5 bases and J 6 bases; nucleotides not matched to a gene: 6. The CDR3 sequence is CASSLRLAGAGELFF. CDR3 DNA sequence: TGTGCCAGCAGTCTCAGACTAGCGGGCGCCGGGGAGCTGTTTTTT.

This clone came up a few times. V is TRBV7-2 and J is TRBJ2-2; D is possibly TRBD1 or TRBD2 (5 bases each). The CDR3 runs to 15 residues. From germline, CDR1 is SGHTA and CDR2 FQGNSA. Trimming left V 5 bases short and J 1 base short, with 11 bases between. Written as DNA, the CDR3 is TGTGCCAGCAGCCCCGGGACGTTGAACACCGGGGAGCTGTTTTTT. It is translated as CASSPGTLNTGELFF.